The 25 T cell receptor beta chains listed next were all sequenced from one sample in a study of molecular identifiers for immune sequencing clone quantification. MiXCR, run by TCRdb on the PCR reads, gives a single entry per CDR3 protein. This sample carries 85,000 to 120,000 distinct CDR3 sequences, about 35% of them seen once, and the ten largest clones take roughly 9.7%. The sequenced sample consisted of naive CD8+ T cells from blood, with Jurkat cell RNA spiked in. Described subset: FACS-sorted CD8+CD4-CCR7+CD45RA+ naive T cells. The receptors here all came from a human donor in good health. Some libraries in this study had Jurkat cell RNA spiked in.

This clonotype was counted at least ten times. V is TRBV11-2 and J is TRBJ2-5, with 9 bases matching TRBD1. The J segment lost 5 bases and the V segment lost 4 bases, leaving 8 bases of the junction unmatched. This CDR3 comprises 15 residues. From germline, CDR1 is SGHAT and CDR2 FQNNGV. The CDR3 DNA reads TGTGCCAGCAGCTGGGGGACAGGGACGCAGGAGACCCAGTACTTC. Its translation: CASSWGTGTQETQYF.

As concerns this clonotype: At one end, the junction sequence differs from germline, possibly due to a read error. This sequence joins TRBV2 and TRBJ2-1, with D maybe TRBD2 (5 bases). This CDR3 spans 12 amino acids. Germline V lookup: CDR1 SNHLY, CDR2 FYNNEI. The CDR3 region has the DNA TGTGCCAGCACCTCTAGCTCCAATGAGCAGCTCTTC. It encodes CASTSSSNEQLF.

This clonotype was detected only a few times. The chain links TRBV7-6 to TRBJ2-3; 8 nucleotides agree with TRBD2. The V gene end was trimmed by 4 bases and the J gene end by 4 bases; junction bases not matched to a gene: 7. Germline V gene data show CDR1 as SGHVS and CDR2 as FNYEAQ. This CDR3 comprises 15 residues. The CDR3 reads CASSSHPGGPDTQYF. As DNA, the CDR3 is TGTGCCAGCAGCTCCCACCCGGGAGGGCCAGATACGCAGTATTTT.

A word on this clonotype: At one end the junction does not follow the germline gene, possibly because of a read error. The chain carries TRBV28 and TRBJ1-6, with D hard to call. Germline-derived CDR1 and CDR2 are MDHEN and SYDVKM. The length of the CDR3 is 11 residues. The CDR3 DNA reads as TGTGCCTGCAGTGAGGATTCACCCCTCCACTTT. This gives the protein CACSEDSPLHF.

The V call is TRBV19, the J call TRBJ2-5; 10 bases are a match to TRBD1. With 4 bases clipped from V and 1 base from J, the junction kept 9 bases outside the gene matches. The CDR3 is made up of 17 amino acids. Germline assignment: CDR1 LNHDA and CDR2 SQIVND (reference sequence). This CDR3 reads CASSNPGQGRVQETQYF. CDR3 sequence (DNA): TGTGCCAGTAGTAATCCGGGACAGGGGAGGGTCCAAGAGACCCAGTACTTC.

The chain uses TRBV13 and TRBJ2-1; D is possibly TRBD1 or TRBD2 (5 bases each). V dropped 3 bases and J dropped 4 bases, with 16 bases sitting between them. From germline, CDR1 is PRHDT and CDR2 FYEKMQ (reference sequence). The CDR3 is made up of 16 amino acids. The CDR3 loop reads CASSLWTLTGYNEQFF. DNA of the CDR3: TGTGCCAGCAGCTTGTGGACACTGACGGGATACAATGAGCAGTTCTTC.

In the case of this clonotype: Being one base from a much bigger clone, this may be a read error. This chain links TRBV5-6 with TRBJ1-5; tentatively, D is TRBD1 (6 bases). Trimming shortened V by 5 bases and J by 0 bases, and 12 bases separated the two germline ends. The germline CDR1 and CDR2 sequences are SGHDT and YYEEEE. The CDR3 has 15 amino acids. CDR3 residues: CASSLTGNSNQPQHF. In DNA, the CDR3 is TGTGCCAGCAGTCTCACAGGGAATAGCAATCAGCCCCAGCATTTT.

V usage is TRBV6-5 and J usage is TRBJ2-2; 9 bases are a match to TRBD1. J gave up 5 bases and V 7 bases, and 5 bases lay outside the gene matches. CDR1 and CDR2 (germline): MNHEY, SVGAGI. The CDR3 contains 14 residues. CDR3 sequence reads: CASTGQGLTGELFF. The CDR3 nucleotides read TGTGCCAGCACTGGACAGGGGTTAACCGGGGAGCTGTTTTTT.

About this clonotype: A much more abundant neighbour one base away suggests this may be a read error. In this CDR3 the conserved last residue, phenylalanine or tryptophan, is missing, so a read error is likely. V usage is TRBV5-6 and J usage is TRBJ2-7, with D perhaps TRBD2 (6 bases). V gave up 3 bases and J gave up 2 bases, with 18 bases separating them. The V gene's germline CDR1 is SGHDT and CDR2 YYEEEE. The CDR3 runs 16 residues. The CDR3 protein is CASSSEPRDLAYEQYY. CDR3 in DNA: TGTGCCAGCAGCTCGGAACCGCGGGACCTAGCCTACGAGCAGTACTAC.

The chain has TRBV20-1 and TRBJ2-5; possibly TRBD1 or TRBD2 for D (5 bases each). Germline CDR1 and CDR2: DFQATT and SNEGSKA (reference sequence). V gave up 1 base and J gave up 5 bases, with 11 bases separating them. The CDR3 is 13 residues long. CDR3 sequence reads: CSARVGPKETQYF. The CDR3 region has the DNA TGCAGTGCTAGAGTGGGACCGAAGGAGACCCAGTACTTC.

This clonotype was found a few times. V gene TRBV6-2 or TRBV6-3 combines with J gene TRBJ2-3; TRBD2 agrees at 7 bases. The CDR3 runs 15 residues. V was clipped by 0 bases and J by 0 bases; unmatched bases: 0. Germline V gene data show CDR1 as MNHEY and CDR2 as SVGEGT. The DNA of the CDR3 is TGTGCCAGCAGTTACTCGGGGGGGAGCACAGATACGCAGTATTTT. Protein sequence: CASSYSGGSTDTQYF.

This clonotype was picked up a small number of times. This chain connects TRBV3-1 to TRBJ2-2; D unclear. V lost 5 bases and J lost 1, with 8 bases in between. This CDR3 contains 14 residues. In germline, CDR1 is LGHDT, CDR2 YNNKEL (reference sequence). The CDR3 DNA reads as TGTGCCAGCAGCGGGATCATGAACACCGGGGAGCTGTTTTTT. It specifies CASSGIMNTGELFF.

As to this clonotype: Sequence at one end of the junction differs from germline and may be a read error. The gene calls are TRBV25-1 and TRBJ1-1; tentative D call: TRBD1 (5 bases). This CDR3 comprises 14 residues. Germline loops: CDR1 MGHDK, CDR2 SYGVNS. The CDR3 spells CASSDRGYGVEALF. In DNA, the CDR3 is TGTGCCAGCAGTGATCGGGGGTATGGAGTTGAAGCTCTCTTT. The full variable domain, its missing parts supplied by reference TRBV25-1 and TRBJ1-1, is EADIYQTPRYLVIGTGKKITLECSQTMGHDKMYWYQQDPGMELHLIHYSYGVNSTEKGDLSSESTVSRIRTEHFPLTLESARPSHTSQYLCASSDRGYGVEALFGQGTRLTVV.

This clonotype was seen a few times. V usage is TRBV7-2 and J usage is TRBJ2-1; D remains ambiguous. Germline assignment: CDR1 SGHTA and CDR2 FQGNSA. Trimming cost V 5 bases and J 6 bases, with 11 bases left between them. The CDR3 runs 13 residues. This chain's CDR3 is CASSPTPPNEQFF. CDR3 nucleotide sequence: TGTGCCAGCAGCCCAACGCCGCCCAATGAGCAGTTCTTC. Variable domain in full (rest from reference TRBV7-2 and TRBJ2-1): GAGVSQSPSNKVTEKGKDVELRCDPISGHTALYWYRQSLGQGLEFLIYFQGNSAPDKSGLPSDRFSAERTGGSVSTLTIQRTQQEDSAVYLCASSPTPPNEQFFGPGTRLTVL.

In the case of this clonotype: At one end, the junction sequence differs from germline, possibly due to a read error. The DNA for the CDR3 is TGCAGTGCTGTGGGGGTTTCTCGGTCTAGCACAGATACGCTGTATTTT. Protein sequence: CSAVGVSRSSTDTLYF. The V and J genes are TRBV20-1 and TRBJ2-3, with D perhaps TRBD1 or TRBD2 (5 bases each). There are 16 residues in the CDR3. Germline V gives CDR1 DFQATT, CDR2 SNEGSKA (reference sequence).

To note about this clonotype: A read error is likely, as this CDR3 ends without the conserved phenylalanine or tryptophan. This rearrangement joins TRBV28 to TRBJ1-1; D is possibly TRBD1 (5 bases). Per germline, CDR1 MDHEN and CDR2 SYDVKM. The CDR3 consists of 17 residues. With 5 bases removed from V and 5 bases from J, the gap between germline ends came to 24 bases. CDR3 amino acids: CASSPIPGSGGKTEAFY. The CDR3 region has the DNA TGTGCCAGCAGTCCTATCCCGGGTTCGGGGGGAAAAACTGAAGCTTTCTAT.

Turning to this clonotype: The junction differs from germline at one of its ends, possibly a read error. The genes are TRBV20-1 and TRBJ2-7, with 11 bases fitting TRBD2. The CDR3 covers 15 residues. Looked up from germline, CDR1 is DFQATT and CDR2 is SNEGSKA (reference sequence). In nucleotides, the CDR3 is TGCAGTGCTAGAGGACTAGCGGGAAGCTACTACGAGCAATACTTC. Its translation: CSARGLAGSYYEQYF.

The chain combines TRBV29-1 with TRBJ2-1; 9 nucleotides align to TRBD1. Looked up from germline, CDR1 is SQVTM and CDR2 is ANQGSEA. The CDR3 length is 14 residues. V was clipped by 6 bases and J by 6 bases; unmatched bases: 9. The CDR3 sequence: CSVPTGGKSNEQFF. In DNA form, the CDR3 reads TGCAGCGTCCCCACAGGGGGCAAGTCCAATGAGCAGTTCTTC.

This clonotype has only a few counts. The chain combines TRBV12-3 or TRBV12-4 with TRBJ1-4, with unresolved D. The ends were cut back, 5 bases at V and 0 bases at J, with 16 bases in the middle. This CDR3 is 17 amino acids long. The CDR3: CASSRRTRWATNEKLFF. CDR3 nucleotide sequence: TGTGCCAGCAGTCGTAGGACTCGCTGGGCAACTAATGAAAAACTGTTTTTT.

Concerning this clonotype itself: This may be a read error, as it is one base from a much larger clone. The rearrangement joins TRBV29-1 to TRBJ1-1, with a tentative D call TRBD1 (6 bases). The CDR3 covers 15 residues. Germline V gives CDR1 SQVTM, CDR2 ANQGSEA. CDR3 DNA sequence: TGCAGCGCTTTGGGGGGGCGCGGACAGAACACTGGAGCTTTCTTT. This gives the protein CSALGGRGQNTGAFF.

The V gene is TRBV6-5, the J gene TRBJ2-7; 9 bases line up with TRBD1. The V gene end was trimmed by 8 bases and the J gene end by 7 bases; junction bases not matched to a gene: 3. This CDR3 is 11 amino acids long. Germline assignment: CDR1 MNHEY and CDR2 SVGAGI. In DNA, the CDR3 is TGTGCCAGCGGGACAGGGCGGGAGCAGTACTTC. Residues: CASGTGREQYF.

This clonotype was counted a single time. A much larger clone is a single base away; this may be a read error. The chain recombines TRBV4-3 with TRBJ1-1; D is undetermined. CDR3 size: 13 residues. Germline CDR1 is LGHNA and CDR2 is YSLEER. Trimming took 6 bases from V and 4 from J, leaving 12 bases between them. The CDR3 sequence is CASRGRMITEAFF. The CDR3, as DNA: TGCGCCAGCAGAGGACGGATGATCACTGAAGCTTTCTTT.

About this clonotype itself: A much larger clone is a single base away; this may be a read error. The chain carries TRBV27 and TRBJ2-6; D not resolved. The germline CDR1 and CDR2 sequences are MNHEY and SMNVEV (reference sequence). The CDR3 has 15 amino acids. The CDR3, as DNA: TGTGCCAGCAGATTATTGCCTTCTGGGGCCAACGTCCTGACTTTC. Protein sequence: CASRLLPSGANVLTF.

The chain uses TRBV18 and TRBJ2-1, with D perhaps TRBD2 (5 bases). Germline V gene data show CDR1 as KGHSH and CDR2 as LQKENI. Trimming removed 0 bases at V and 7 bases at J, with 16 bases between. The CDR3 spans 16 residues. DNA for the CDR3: TGTGCCAGCTCACCACCGTCCCTAGCAGATGGAAATGAGCAGTTCTTC. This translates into CASSPPSLADGNEQFF.

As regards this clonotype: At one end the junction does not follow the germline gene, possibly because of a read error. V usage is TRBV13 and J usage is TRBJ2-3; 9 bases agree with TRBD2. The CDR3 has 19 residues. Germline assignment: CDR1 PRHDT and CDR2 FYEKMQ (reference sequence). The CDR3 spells CASSGILAGKRASTDTLYF. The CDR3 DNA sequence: TGTGCCAGCAGCGGAATTCTAGCGGGAAAGAGGGCTAGCACAGATACGCTGTATTTT.